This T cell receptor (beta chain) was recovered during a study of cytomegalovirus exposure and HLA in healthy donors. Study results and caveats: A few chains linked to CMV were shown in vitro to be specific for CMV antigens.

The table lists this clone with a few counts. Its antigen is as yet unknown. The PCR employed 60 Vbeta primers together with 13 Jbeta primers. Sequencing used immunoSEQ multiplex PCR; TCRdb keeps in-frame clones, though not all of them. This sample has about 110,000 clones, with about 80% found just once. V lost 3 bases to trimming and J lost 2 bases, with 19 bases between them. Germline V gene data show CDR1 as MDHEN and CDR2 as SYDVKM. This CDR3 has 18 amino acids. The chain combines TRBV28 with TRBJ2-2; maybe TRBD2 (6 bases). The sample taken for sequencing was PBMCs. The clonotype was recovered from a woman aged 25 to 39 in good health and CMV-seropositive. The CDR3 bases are TGTGCCAGCAGTTTCCAGACGCGGGGCAGGGTAAACACCGGGGAGCTGTTTTTT. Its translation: CASSFQTRGRVNTGELFF.